What follows is one T cell receptor beta chain and its context. V was cut by 8 bases and J by 5 bases, with 19 bases left in between. Per the germline V gene, CDR1 is KGHSH and CDR2 is LQKENI. This CDR3 has 15 residues. This sample is drawn from a study of blood T cell repertoires in COVID-19. Study-wide background: The cDNA or gDNA used as material had been derived from T cells, B-cell-depleted T cells, or PBMCs.

Some clones are missing from TCRdb's copy, which holds only in-frame ones; the method was immunoSEQ multiplex PCR. Here the sample spans about 77,000 clones, 75% to 90% being singletons. Sequenced material: peripheral blood. This receptor was taken from a woman between 65 and 79 years old with acute or convalescent COVID-19. V is TRBV18 and J is TRBJ2-4, with a possible D match to TRBD1 (5 bases). CDR3 bases: TGTGCCAGCGCTCCGGCCGCAGGGTCTGAAAACATTCAGTACTTC. Translation: CASAPAAGSENIQYF.